Following are 11 T cell receptor beta chains from one sample sequenced in a study of regulatory T cells in long-lasting Graves disease (dated by TCRdb to the early 2020s). The method behind the library was multiplex PCR. The instrument was an Illumina HiSeq 4000. TCR beta libraries were built with iRepertoire HTBI primers and Arm-PCR amplification of CDR3 regions. TCRdb trimmed the raw reads at Q25, called clones with MiXCR and kept productive beta chains. Identical CDR3 protein sequences are pooled into one entry, listed with their most common genes and DNA. The sample table lists roughly 360,000 distinct CDR3 sequences, less than 30% of them with a count of one. The top ten clones comprise approximately 27% of the sample. In the paper's terms, the time point label means: persistent/refractory GD, antithyroid drugs over 5 years with positive TRAb. For both TCR sequencing and RNA sequencing, RNA was extracted from PBMCs in TRIzol.

The sample in question was peripheral blood mononuclear cells (PBMCs), obtained when the disease was refractory, from a patient treated with antithyroid drugs. Source of these receptors: a woman in her forties with Graves disease. Donor details come from another sample of the same person, matched by shared clones.

The sample holds a few counts of this clonotype. V and J are TRBV3-1 and TRBJ1-1; D perhaps matches TRBD1 (6 bases). The CDR3 has 14 residues. Trimming removed 2 bases at V and 11 bases at J, with 18 bases between. CDR1 and CDR2 (germline): LGHDT, YNNKEL (reference sequence). CDR3 DNA: TGTGCCAGCAGCCAACTCTACGGGGGGCCGGCTGCTTTCTTT. This codes for CASSQLYGGPAAFF.

Ten or more counts support this clonotype. The chain couples TRBV2 to TRBJ1-2, with 10 bases that match TRBD1. Per germline, CDR1 SNHLY and CDR2 FYNNEI. This CDR3 region has 12 residues. The V gene end was trimmed by 6 bases and the J gene end by 6 bases; junction bases not matched to a gene: 1. CDR3 loop: CASRDRGNGYTF. The CDR3, as DNA: TGTGCCAGCAGGGACAGGGGGAATGGCTACACCTTC.

This clonotype was found many times. A junction boundary mismatches the germline segment, possibly from a read error. The chain uses TRBV3-1 and TRBJ2-7; a possible D gene is TRBD2 (6 bases). This CDR3 has 14 amino acids. In germline, CDR1 is LGHDT, CDR2 YNNKEL (reference sequence). Written as DNA, the CDR3 is TGTGCCAGCAGCCAAAATAGGGCCCTAACGGGAGTGGACTTC. It translates to CASSQNRALTGVDF.

The sample holds a few counts of this clonotype. The V call is TRBV2, the J call TRBJ2-3; D call uncertain. This CDR3 spans 16 amino acids. Trimming shortened V by 3 bases and J by 3 bases, and 16 bases separated the two germline ends. Germline V CDR1 and CDR2: SNHLY, FYNNEI. The DNA of the CDR3 is TGTGCCAGCAGTGAGGGCGGAACAATTTGGACAGATACGCAGTATTTT. Its protein product is CASSEGGTIWTDTQYF.

This clonotype was detected ten times or more. CDR3 DNA sequence: TGTGCCAGCAGTAGACAGGGGGCAGACGGCGAGCAGTACTTC. It specifies CASSRQGADGEQYF. The chain is built from TRBV3-1 and TRBJ2-7; 10 bases line up with TRBD1. The V gene end was trimmed by 6 bases and the J gene end by 6 bases; junction bases not matched to a gene: 8. CDR1 LGHDT and CDR2 YNNKEL come from the germline V gene (reference sequence). The CDR3 totals 14 residues.

A remark on this clonotype: One base away lies a much larger clone, so this may be a sequencing read error. The V and J genes are TRBV11-2 and TRBJ2-5; maybe TRBD1 (5 bases). Matching the DNA end better, TRBJ2-7 makes the J call doubtful. The CDR3 spans 15 residues. Germline V lookup: CDR1 SGHAT, CDR2 FQNNGV. The CDR3 loop reads CAGSLDAPQGYEQYF. For the CDR3, the DNA is TGTGCCGGCAGCTTAGACGCTCCCCAGGGTTACGAGCAGTACTTC.

This clonotype was seen only a few times. The V and J genes are TRBV7-9 and TRBJ2-7, with TRBD1 identical over 10 bases. The CDR3 is 15 residues long. V trimming: 2 bases; J trimming: 5 bases; junction bases outside the gene matches: 6. The germline V gene has CDR1 SEHNR and CDR2 FQNEAQ (reference sequence). CDR3 coding DNA: TGTGCCAGCAGCTTAACCGGGACAGGGGTGGACGAGCAGTACTTC. This codes for CASSLTGTGVDEQYF.

This clonotype was seen only a few times. One junction end does not reproduce the germline sequence, and a read error may be involved. The V gene is TRBV6-1, the J gene TRBJ2-2; possibly TRBD2 for D (6 bases). CDR1 is MNHNS and CDR2 is SASEGT in the germline V gene. CDR3 length: 14 residues. The CDR3 bases are TGTGCCAGCAGTCGCGGGGTGAACACCGGGGAGCTGCTTTTT. It codes for CASSRGVNTGELLF.

The chain couples TRBV7-2 to TRBJ2-1; TRBD2 matches at 14 bases. The length of the CDR3 is 15 residues. The germline CDR1 and CDR2 sequences are SGHTA and FQGNSA. The V gene end was trimmed by 5 bases and the J gene end by 14 bases; junction bases not matched to a gene: 11. DNA for the CDR3: TGTGCCAGCAGCCCAACTGCGGGACTAGCGGGGGTGGAGTTCTTC. As protein: CASSPTAGLAGVEFF.

This clonotype showed up many times. This sequence joins TRBV29-1 and TRBJ2-7; 13 positions agree with TRBD2. With V trimmed by 7 bases and J by 4 bases, 10 bases remained unmatched. CDR1 and CDR2 (germline): SQVTM, ANQGSEA. The CDR3 is 15 amino acids. Here the CDR3 reads CSARGLAGVWYEQYF. The CDR3 DNA is TGCAGCGCCCGAGGACTAGCGGGAGTTTGGTACGAGCAGTACTTC.

The genes are TRBV9 and TRBJ1-1, with 8 bases that match TRBD1. V was pared by 3 bases and J by 7 bases, with 17 bases of the junction left unmatched. This CDR3 region has 17 residues. Germline V gene data show CDR1 as SGDLS and CDR2 as YYNGEE. The CDR3 spells CASSARTGSGRLGEAFF. DNA for the CDR3: TGTGCCAGCAGCGCAAGGACAGGGAGTGGGAGACTTGGTGAAGCTTTCTTT. Full variable domain (rest looked up from reference TRBV9 and TRBJ1-1): DSGVTQTPKHLITATGQRVTLRCSPRSGDLSVYWYQQSLDQGLQFLIQYYNGEERAKGNILERFSAQQFPDLHSELNLSSLELGDSALYFCASSARTGSGRLGEAFFGQGTRLTVV.